This is a list of T cell receptor beta chains from one sample in a study of blood T cell repertoires in COVID-19. Generated by immunoSEQ multiplex PCR, the TCRdb table keeps only in-frame clones and is missing some. Of around 240,000 clones in the sample, 80% to 90% are singletons; the top ten hold around 1.8%. The sequenced sample consisted of PBMCs or T cells enriched from blood (not recorded which). The origin of the receptors is a woman aged 45 to 65 who had recovered from COVID-19. Both conserved end residues are part of each CDR3. Each record gives: D gene, J gene, clone size, V gene, CDR3 protein, CDR3 DNA. A D gene is named only where the DNA matches it firmly. Rows give clone size only sometimes, using once, few, many, or a class for an expanded clone.

D: TRBD1; J: TRBJ2-7; size: .; V: TRBV20-1; CDR3: CSARQGGEQYF; DNA: TGCAGTGCAAGACAGGGGGGTGAGCAGTACTTC
D: .; J: TRBJ2-7; size: .; V: TRBV7-9; CDR3: CASSPHMAKNPYEQYF; DNA: TGTGCCAGCAGCCCCCATATGGCCAAAAATCCCTACGAGCAGTACTTC
D: TRBD2; J: TRBJ2-5; size: once; V: TRBV7-6; CDR3: CASSLGLAGGETQYF; DNA: TGTGCCAGCAGCTTAGGGCTAGCGGGAGGGGAGACCCAGTACTTC
D: TRBD2; J: TRBJ2-1; size: once; V: TRBV5-1; CDR3: CASSFKLAAYNEQFF; DNA: TGCGCCAGCAGCTTTAAACTAGCGGCATACAATGAGCAGTTCTTC
D: TRBD1; J: TRBJ2-1; size: .; V: TRBV6-5; CDR3: CASSTPGQVYNEQFF; DNA: TGTGCCAGCAGTACACCGGGACAGGTCTACAATGAGCAGTTCTTC
D: .; J: TRBJ2-5; size: once; V: TRBV28; CDR3: CASSLQGLGETQYF; DNA: TGTGCCAGCAGTTTACAGGGGCTAGGAGAGACCCAGTACTTC
D: .; J: TRBJ2-2; size: .; V: TRBV5-1; CDR3: CASSAIQGIGELFF; DNA: TGCGCCAGCAGCGCCATCCAGGGAATCGGGGAGCTGTTTTTT
D: .; J: TRBJ1-2; size: .; V: TRBV29-1; CDR3: CSVEGPTRGYTF; DNA: TGCAGCGTTGAGGGGCCTACAAGGGGCTACACCTTC
D: .; J: TRBJ1-5; size: .; V: TRBV28; CDR3: CASNDPGHPAAQHF; DNA: TGTGCCAGCAACGACCCGGGACACCCAGCAGCCCAGCATTTT
D: .; J: TRBJ2-1; size: .; V: TRBV7-2; CDR3: CASSPRDTYNEQFF; DNA: TGTGCCAGCAGCCCAAGGGACACCTACAATGAGCAGTTCTTC
D: .; J: TRBJ2-1; size: .; V: TRBV4-1; CDR3: CASSQGYGVYNEQFF; DNA: TGCGCCAGCAGCCAAGGTTACGGAGTATACAATGAGCAGTTCTTC
D: .; J: TRBJ2-4; size: .; V: TRBV7-9; CDR3: CASSSPRDINIQYF; DNA: TGTGCCAGCAGCTCCCCTCGGGACATAAACATTCAGTACTTC
D: .; J: TRBJ2-3; size: .; V: TRBV11-2; CDR3: CASSLDGADTQYF; DNA: TGTGCCAGCAGCTTAGATGGAGCAGATACGCAGTATTTT
D: .; J: TRBJ2-1; size: .; V: TRBV5-1; CDR3: CASSGRDLYNEQFF; DNA: TGCGCCAGCAGCGGCAGGGATCTATACAATGAGCAGTTCTTC
D: .; J: TRBJ1-1; size: .; V: TRBV2; CDR3: CASSGPWDTYTEAFF; DNA: TGTGCCAGCAGTGGACCTTGGGACACGTACACTGAAGCTTTCTTT
D: .; J: TRBJ1-5; size: .; V: TRBV6-6; CDR3: CASNLQEWYSNQPQHF; DNA: TGTGCCAGCAACCTACAGGAATGGTATAGCAATCAGCCCCAGCATTTT
D: .; J: TRBJ1-1; size: .; V: TRBV28; CDR3: CASLGGWPRENTEAFF; DNA: TGTGCCAGCCTCGGGGGGTGGCCAAGGGAGAACACTGAAGCTTTCTTT
D: .; J: TRBJ1-3; size: .; V: TRBV6-1; CDR3: CASSEIFGGGIGTTIYF; DNA: TGTGCCAGCAGTGAAATATTCGGCGGAGGGATAGGAACCACCATATATTTT
D: .; J: TRBJ1-4; size: .; V: TRBV16; CDR3: CASSPEQGWKLFF; DNA: TGTGCCAGCAGCCCCGAGCAGGGTTGGAAACTGTTTTTT
D: .; J: TRBJ2-1; size: .; V: TRBV3-1/TRBV3-2; CDR3: CASSPDSHNEQFF; DNA: TGTGCCAGCAGCCCGGACAGCCACAATGAGCAGTTCTTC
D: TRBD2; J: TRBJ2-1; size: few; V: TRBV15; CDR3: CATSRGLAGAYEQFF; DNA: TGTGCCACCAGCAGAGGGCTAGCGGGAGCATATGAGCAGTTCTTC
D: .; J: TRBJ1-6; size: .; V: TRBV5-4; CDR3: CASSLDLSSYNSPLHF; DNA: TGTGCCAGCAGCTTGGACCTCAGCTCCTATAATTCACCCCTCCACTTT